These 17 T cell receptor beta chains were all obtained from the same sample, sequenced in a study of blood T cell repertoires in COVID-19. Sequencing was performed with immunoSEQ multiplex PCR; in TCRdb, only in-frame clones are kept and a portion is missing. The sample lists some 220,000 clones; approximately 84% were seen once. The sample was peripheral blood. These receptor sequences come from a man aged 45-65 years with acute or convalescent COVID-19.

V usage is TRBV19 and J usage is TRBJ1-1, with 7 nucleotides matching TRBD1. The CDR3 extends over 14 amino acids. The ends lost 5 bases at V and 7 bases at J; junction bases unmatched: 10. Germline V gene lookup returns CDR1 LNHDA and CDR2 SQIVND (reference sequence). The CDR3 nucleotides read TGTGCCAGTAGTGCCAGAAGCAGGGGGGTTGAAGCTTTCTTT. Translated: CASSARSRGVEAFF.

The CDR3 DNA sequence: TGTGCCAGTAGCGGGACAGGCGGGGGAGGCTACACCTTC. Protein product: CASSGTGGGGYTF. V usage is TRBV19 and J usage is TRBJ1-2, with 8 bases identical to TRBD1. J was trimmed by 8 bases and V by 6 bases; bases with no gene match: 8. CDR1 and CDR2 from the germline V gene are LNHDA and SQIVND (reference sequence). The CDR3 loop spans 13 amino acids.

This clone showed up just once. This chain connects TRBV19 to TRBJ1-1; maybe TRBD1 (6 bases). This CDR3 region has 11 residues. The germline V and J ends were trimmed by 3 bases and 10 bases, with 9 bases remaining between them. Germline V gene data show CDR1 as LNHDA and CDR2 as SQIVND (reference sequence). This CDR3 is CASSMTGGAFF. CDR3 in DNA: TGTGCCAGTAGTATGACAGGCGGAGCTTTCTTT. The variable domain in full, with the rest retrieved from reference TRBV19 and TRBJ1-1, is DGGITQSPKYLFRKEGQNVTLSCEQNLNHDAMYWYRQDPGQGLRLIYYSQIVNDFQKGDIAEGYSVSREKKESFPLTVTSAQKNPTAFYLCASSMTGGAFFGQGTRLTVV.

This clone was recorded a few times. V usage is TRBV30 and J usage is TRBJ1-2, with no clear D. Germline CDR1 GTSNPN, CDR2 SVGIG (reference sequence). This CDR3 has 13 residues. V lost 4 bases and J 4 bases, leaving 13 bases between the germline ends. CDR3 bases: TGTGCCTGGACGCCGGTGAACCTCTATGGCTACACCTTC. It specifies CAWTPVNLYGYTF.

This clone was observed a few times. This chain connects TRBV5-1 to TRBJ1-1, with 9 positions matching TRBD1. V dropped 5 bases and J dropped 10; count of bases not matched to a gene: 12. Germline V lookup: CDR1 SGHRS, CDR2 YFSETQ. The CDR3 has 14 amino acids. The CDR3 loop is CASRTYEGQGIAFF. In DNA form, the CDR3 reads TGCGCCAGCAGAACTTATGAGGGACAGGGTATAGCTTTCTTT.

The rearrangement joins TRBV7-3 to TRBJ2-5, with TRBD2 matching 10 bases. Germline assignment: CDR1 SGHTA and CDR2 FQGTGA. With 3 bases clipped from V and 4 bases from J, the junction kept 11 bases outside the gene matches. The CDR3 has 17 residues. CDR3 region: CASSFGLAGVTAETQYF. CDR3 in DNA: TGTGCCAGCAGCTTCGGGCTAGCGGGAGTCACCGCAGAGACCCAGTACTTC. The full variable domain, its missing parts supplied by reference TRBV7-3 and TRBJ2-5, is GAGVSQTPSNKVTEKGKYVELRCDPISGHTALYWYRQSLGQGPEFLIYFQGTGAADDSGLPNDRFFAVRPEGSVSTLKIQRTERGDSAVYLCASSFGLAGVTAETQYFGPGTRLLVL.

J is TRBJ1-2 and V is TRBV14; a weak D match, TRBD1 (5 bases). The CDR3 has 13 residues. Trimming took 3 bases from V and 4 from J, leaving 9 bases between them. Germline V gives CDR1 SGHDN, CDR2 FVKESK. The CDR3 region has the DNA TGTGCCAGCAGCCAGCTCGGGGGCTATGGCTACACCTTC. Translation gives CASSQLGGYGYTF. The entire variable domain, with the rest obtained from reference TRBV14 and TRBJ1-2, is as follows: EAGVTQFPSHSVIEKGQTVTLRCDPISGHDNLYWYRRVMGKEIKFLLHFVKESKQDESGMPNNRFLAERTGGTYSTLKVQPAELEDSGVYFCASSQLGGYGYTFGSGTRLTVV.

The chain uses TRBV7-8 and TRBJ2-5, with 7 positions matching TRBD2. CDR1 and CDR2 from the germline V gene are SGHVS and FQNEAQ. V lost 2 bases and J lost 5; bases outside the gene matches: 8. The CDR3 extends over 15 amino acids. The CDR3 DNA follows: TGTGCCAGCAGCTTAAATCGGGAGGTATGGGAGACCCAGTACTTC. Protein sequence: CASSLNREVWETQYF.

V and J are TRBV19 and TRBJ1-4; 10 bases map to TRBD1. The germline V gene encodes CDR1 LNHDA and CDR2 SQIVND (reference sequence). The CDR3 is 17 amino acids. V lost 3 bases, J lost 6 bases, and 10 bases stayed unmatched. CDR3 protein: CASSIMGQGKVDEKLFF. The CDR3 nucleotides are TGTGCCAGTAGTATTATGGGACAGGGGAAGGTGGATGAAAAACTGTTTTTT.

The CDR3 is CASSPDRGSNSPLHF. CDR3 in DNA: TGTGCCAGCTCACCCGACAGGGGGAGTAATTCACCCCTCCACTTT. V is TRBV18 and J is TRBJ1-6; 9 nucleotides agree with TRBD1. The CDR3 has 15 amino acids. The V and J ends lost 3 bases and 6 bases, in that order; junction bases with no gene match: 3. Germline V gene sequence: CDR1 KGHSH, CDR2 LQKENI.

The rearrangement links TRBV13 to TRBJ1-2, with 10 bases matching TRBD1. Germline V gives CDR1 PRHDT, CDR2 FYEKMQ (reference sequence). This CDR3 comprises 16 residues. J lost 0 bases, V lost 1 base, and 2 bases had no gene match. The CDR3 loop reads CASSLAGTGANYGYTF. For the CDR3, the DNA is TGTGCCAGCAGCTTAGCCGGGACAGGGGCTAACTATGGCTACACCTTC.

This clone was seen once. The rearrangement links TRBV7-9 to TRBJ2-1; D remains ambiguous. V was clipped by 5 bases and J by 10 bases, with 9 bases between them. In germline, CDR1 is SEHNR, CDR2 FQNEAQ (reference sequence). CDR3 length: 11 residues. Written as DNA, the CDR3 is TGTGCCAGCAGCCCACATTACGAGCAGTTCTTC. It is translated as CASSPHYEQFF.

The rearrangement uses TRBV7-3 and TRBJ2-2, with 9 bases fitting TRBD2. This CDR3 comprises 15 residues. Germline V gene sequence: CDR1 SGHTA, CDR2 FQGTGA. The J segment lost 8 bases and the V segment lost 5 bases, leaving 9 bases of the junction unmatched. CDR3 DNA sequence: TGTGCCAGCAGCCCCCAGGGGACTAGCTCGGGGGAGCTGTTTTTT. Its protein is CASSPQGTSSGELFF.

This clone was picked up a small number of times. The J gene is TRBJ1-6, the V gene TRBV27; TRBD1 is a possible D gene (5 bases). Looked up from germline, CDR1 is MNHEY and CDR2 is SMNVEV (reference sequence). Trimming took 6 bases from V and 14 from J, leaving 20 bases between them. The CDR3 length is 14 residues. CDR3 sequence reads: CASRWTGGEVTLHF. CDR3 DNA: TGTGCCAGCAGATGGACCGGAGGGGAAGTCACCCTCCACTTT.

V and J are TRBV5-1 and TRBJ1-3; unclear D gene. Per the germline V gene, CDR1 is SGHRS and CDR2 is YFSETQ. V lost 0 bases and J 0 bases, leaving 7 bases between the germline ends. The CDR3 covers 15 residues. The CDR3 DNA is TGCGCCAGCAGCTTGGGTGCGATCTCTGGAAACACCATATATTTT. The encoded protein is CASSLGAISGNTIYF.

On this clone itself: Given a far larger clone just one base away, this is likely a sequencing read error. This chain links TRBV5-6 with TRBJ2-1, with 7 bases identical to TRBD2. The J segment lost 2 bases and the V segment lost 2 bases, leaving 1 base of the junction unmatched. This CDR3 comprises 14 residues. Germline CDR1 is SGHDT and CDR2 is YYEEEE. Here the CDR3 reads CASSLSGTYNEQFF. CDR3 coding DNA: TGTGCCAGCAGCTTAAGCGGGACCTACAATGAGCAGTTCTTC.

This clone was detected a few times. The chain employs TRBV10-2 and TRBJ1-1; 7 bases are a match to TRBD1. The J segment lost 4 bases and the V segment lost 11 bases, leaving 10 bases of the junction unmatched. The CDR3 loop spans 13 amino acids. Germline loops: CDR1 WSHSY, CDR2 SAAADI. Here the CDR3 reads CAARSGGLTEAFF. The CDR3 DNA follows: TGCGCCGCCCGGTCAGGGGGTCTCACTGAAGCTTTCTTT.